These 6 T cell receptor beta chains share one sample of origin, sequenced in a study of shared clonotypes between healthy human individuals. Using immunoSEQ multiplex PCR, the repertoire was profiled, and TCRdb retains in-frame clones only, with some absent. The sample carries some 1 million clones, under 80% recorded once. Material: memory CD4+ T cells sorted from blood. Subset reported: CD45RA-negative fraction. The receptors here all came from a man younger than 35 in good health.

The CDR3, as DNA: TGCGCCAGCAGCCAAGATTGGAGACAGGGGGCTGGCACAGATACGCAGTATTTT. Translating it yields CASSQDWRQGAGTDTQYF. The chain recombines TRBV4-1 with TRBJ2-3; 10 nucleotides line up with TRBD1. Germline V gene lookup returns CDR1 MGHRA and CDR2 YSYEKL. Trimming took 0 bases from V and 1 from J; bases not matched to a gene: 7. This CDR3 is built from 18 residues.

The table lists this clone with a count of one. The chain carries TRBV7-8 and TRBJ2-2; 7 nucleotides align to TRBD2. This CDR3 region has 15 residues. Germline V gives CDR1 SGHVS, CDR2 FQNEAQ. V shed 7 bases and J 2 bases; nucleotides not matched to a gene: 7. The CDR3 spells CASTQSGGNTGELFF. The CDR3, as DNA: TGTGCCAGCACCCAGTCGGGGGGAAACACCGGGGAGCTGTTTTTT.

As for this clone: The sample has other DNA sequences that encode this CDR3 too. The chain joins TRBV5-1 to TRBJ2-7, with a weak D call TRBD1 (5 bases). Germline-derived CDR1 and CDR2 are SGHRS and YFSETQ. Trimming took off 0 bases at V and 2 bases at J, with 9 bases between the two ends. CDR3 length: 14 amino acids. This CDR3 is CASSLGAGTYEQYF. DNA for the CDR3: TGCGCCAGCAGCTTGGGCGCAGGGACCTACGAGCAGTACTTC.

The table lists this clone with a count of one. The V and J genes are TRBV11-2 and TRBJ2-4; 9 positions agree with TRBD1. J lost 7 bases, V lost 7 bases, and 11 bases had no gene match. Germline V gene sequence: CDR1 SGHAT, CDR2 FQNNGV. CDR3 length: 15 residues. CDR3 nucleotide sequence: TGTGCCAGCAACACAAGGGTACAGGGGGCGAACATTCAGTACTTC. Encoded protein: CASNTRVQGANIQYF.

This CDR3 reads CASSGNAGLAGAQYF. In DNA form, the CDR3 reads TGCGCCAGCAGTGGAAACGCGGGACTAGCGGGGGCGCAGTATTTT. This chain links TRBV10-1 with TRBJ2-3; 14 bases line up with TRBD2. The CDR3 consists of 15 residues. Germline CDR1 is WNHNN and CDR2 is SYGVQD (reference sequence). Trimming at V came to 4 bases and at J to 10 bases, leaving 7 bases not matched to a gene.

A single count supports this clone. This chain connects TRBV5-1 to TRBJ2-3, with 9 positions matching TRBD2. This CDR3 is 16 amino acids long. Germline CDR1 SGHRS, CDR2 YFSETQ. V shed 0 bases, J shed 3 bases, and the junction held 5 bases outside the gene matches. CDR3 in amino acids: CASSLAPSGVTDTQYF. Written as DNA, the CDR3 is TGCGCCAGCAGCTTGGCGCCTAGCGGGGTAACAGATACGCAGTATTTT.